The rows below give T cell receptor beta chains drawn from one sample of a study of neurological immune-mediated disorders. Via MiXCR, TCRdb re-called the 5' RACE reads, giving one row per CDR3 protein. The data contain about 59,000 distinct CDR3 sequences, around 3.4% of them singletons. Sequences were obtained from PBMCs. The receptor source for this set is a woman in her thirties with multiple sclerosis. Each CDR3 is given with its conserved first and last residue. D genes are given only for firm matches. Clone size is shown for a subset of rows, as once, few, many or a class of expanded clone.

clone_size: many
j_call: TRBJ1-1
v_call: TRBV4-3
d_call: -
cdr3_aa: CASSLRGSNTEAFF
cdr3_nt: TGCGCCAGCAGCCTTAGAGGCAGTAACACTGAAGCTTTCTTT

clone_size: many
j_call: TRBJ2-5
v_call: TRBV6-2/TRBV6-3
d_call: -
cdr3_aa: CATSRIQETQYF
cdr3_nt: TGTGCCACCTCTAGGATTCAAGAGACCCAGTACTTC

clone_size: many
j_call: TRBJ1-6
v_call: TRBV12-3/TRBV12-4
d_call: -
cdr3_aa: CASSLLNSPLNF
cdr3_nt: TGTGCCAGCAGTTTATTGAATTCACCCCTCAACTTT

clone_size: many
j_call: TRBJ2-1
v_call: TRBV5-1
d_call: -
cdr3_aa: CASSLAGHTISYNEQFF
cdr3_nt: TGCGCCAGCAGCTTGGCCGGGCACACCATATCCTACAATGAGCAGTTCTTC

clone_size: many
j_call: TRBJ2-7
v_call: TRBV12-3/TRBV12-4
d_call: -
cdr3_aa: CASSFPGQIEQYF
cdr3_nt: TGTGCCAGCAGTTTTCCCGGACAGATCGAGCAGTACTTC

clone_size: many
j_call: TRBJ1-5
v_call: TRBV28
d_call: -
cdr3_aa: CASSRQSFYSNQPQNF
cdr3_nt: TGTGCCAGCAGTCGACAGTCTTTTTATAGCAATCAGCCCCAGAATTTT

clone_size: -
j_call: TRBJ2-3
v_call: TRBV20-1
d_call: TRBD2
cdr3_aa: CSARPRLAGTVDTQYF
cdr3_nt: TGCAGTGCTAGACCCCGACTAGCGGGGACGGTAGACACGCAGTATTTT

clone_size: few
j_call: TRBJ1-3
v_call: TRBV12-3/TRBV12-4
d_call: -
cdr3_aa: CASLSGTIYF
cdr3_nt: TGTGCCAGCTTAAGTGGCACCATATATTTT

clone_size: many
j_call: TRBJ2-1
v_call: TRBV5-6
d_call: -
cdr3_aa: CASSLVAWEQFF
cdr3_nt: TGTGCCAGCAGCTTGGTGGCTTGGGAGCAGTTCTTC

clone_size: many
j_call: TRBJ2-5
v_call: TRBV7-2
d_call: -
cdr3_aa: CASRPSGFQETQYF
cdr3_nt: TGTGCCAGCAGACCATCCGGGTTCCAAGAGACCCAGTACTTC

clone_size: few
j_call: TRBJ1-1
v_call: TRBV5-6
d_call: -
cdr3_aa: CASSSGIQGYNEAFF
cdr3_nt: TGTGCCAGCAGCTCAGGAATCCAGGGGTATAATGAAGCTTTCTTT

clone_size: -
j_call: TRBJ1-2
v_call: TRBV5-1
d_call: TRBD1
cdr3_aa: CASGQDRGSDTF
cdr3_nt: TGCGCCAGCGGACAGGACAGGGGCAGTGACACCTTC

clone_size: many
j_call: TRBJ2-1
v_call: TRBV5-1
d_call: -
cdr3_aa: CASSLGYTYNNNEQFF
cdr3_nt: TGCGCCAGCAGCTTGGGATATACGTATAATAACAATGAGCAGTTCTTC

clone_size: -
j_call: TRBJ1-6
v_call: TRBV7-2
d_call: -
cdr3_aa: CASSLGRLYSYNSPLHF
cdr3_nt: TGTGCCAGCAGCTTAGGCCGACTTTACTCCTATAATTCACCCCTCCACTTT

clone_size: many
j_call: TRBJ1-2
v_call: TRBV5-5
d_call: -
cdr3_aa: CASSLETKGMSTGYTF
cdr3_nt: TGTGCCAGCAGCTTGGAGACTAAAGGGATGTCAACCGGCTACACCTTC

clone_size: few
j_call: TRBJ2-1
v_call: TRBV20-1
d_call: -
cdr3_aa: CSAGPGSHSYNEQFF
cdr3_nt: TGCAGTGCTGGCCCTGGCTCACACTCCTACAATGAGCAGTTCTTC

clone_size: many
j_call: TRBJ2-7
v_call: TRBV5-1
d_call: -
cdr3_aa: CASSWGTIGTYEQYF
cdr3_nt: TGCGCCAGCAGCTGGGGGACGATCGGTACCTACGAGCAGTACTTC

clone_size: few
j_call: TRBJ1-5
v_call: TRBV5-6
d_call: TRBD1
cdr3_aa: CASSRLGQGQPQNF
cdr3_nt: TGTGCCAGCAGCCGCTTGGGACAGGGTCAGCCCCAGAATTTT

clone_size: many
j_call: TRBJ2-7
v_call: TRBV7-2
d_call: -
cdr3_aa: CASSLVAEYEQYF
cdr3_nt: TGTGCCAGCAGCTTAGTGGCAGAGTACGAGCAGTACTTC

clone_size: -
j_call: TRBJ2-3
v_call: TRBV5-1
d_call: -
cdr3_aa: CASSLGGGADTDTQYF
cdr3_nt: TGCGCCAGCAGCTTGGGGGGGGGCGCTGACACAGATACGCAGTATTTT

clone_size: many
j_call: TRBJ2-1
v_call: TRBV7-2
d_call: TRBD2
cdr3_aa: CASSPGLAAYNEQFF
cdr3_nt: TGTGCCAGCAGCCCCGGACTAGCGGCTTACAATGAGCAGTTCTTC

clone_size: many
j_call: TRBJ2-3
v_call: TRBV29-1
d_call: TRBD2
cdr3_aa: CSVAGLAENTQYF
cdr3_nt: TGCAGCGTTGCGGGACTAGCTGAAAATACGCAGTATTTT

clone_size: -
j_call: TRBJ2-7
v_call: TRBV30
d_call: -
cdr3_aa: CAWSVRLIPYEQYF
cdr3_nt: TGTGCCTGGAGTGTCCGACTTATTCCCTACGAGCAGTACTTC

clone_size: many
j_call: TRBJ1-1
v_call: TRBV5-5
d_call: -
cdr3_aa: CASSLVRVGTEAFF
cdr3_nt: TGTGCCAGCAGCTTGGTGAGGGTGGGTACTGAAGCTTTCTTT

clone_size: -
j_call: TRBJ1-2
v_call: TRBV25-1
d_call: -
cdr3_aa: CASSEWTGPVKGYTF
cdr3_nt: TGTGCCAGCAGTGAATGGACGGGTCCGGTCAAAGGCTACACCTTC

clone_size: many
j_call: TRBJ2-7
v_call: TRBV7-9
d_call: TRBD1
cdr3_aa: CASSPHDRGQGRYEQYF
cdr3_nt: TGTGCCAGCAGCCCGCACGATAGGGGACAGGGACGCTACGAGCAGTACTTC

clone_size: many
j_call: TRBJ1-5
v_call: TRBV5-6
d_call: -
cdr3_aa: CASRYGGVWSNQPQHF
cdr3_nt: TGTGCCAGCAGATATGGTGGGGTGTGGAGCAATCAGCCCCAGCATTTT

clone_size: many
j_call: TRBJ1-1
v_call: TRBV5-1
d_call: -
cdr3_aa: CASSLDAGNTEAFF
cdr3_nt: TGCGCCAGCAGCTTGGACGCAGGGAACACTGAAGCTTTCTTT

clone_size: many
j_call: TRBJ2-2
v_call: TRBV6-5
d_call: -
cdr3_aa: CASSYSGGTGELFF
cdr3_nt: TGTGCCAGCAGTTACTCAGGGGGCACCGGGGAGCTGTTTTTT

clone_size: many
j_call: TRBJ2-3
v_call: TRBV6-2/TRBV6-3
d_call: -
cdr3_aa: CASTLGGFTDTQYF
cdr3_nt: TGTGCCAGCACCTTGGGGGGTTTCACAGATACGCAGTATTTT

clone_size: many
j_call: TRBJ2-3
v_call: TRBV15
d_call: TRBD1
cdr3_aa: CATSSFMGDRITDTQYF
cdr3_nt: TGTGCCACCAGCAGCTTCATGGGGGACAGAATCACAGATACGCAGTATTTT

clone_size: many
j_call: TRBJ2-7
v_call: TRBV15
d_call: -
cdr3_aa: CATSRVPGASYEQYF
cdr3_nt: TGTGCCACCAGCAGAGTACCTGGGGCCTCCTACGAGCAGTACTTC

clone_size: many
j_call: TRBJ1-2
v_call: TRBV5-1
d_call: -
cdr3_aa: CASSGGTQPYGYTF
cdr3_nt: TGCGCCAGCAGCGGCGGGACTCAACCGTATGGCTACACCTTC

clone_size: many
j_call: TRBJ1-5
v_call: TRBV20-1
d_call: -
cdr3_aa: CSARWDLLNQPQNF
cdr3_nt: TGCAGTGCTAGATGGGATTTACTAAATCAGCCCCAGAATTTT

clone_size: many
j_call: TRBJ2-5
v_call: TRBV7-2
d_call: -
cdr3_aa: CASSLLGGPGTQYF
cdr3_nt: TGTGCCAGCAGCCTGTTGGGGGGGCCGGGGACCCAGTACTTC

clone_size: many
j_call: TRBJ2-2
v_call: TRBV2
d_call: -
cdr3_aa: CASRRGLATGELFF
cdr3_nt: TGTGCCAGCAGGAGGGGACTCGCCACCGGGGAGCTGTTTTTT

clone_size: many
j_call: TRBJ1-1
v_call: TRBV9
d_call: -
cdr3_aa: CASSEGGSMNTEAFF
cdr3_nt: TGTGCCAGCAGCGAAGGAGGCAGCATGAACACTGAAGCTTTCTTT

clone_size: many
j_call: TRBJ2-6
v_call: TRBV5-1
d_call: -
cdr3_aa: CASSLGGVSGANVLTF
cdr3_nt: TGCGCCAGCAGCTTGGGAGGGGTCTCTGGGGCCAACGTCCTGACTTTC

clone_size: -
j_call: TRBJ2-7
v_call: TRBV3-1
d_call: TRBD1
cdr3_aa: CASSRQGANEQYF
cdr3_nt: TGTGCCAGCAGCCGACAGGGGGCTAACGAGCAGTACTTC

clone_size: many
j_call: TRBJ1-1
v_call: TRBV20-1
d_call: TRBD1
cdr3_aa: CSARSGTASKAFF
cdr3_nt: TGCAGTGCTAGAAGTGGGACAGCTTCTAAGGCTTTCTTT

clone_size: many
j_call: TRBJ1-1
v_call: TRBV5-1
d_call: TRBD1
cdr3_aa: CASRKDRGTEAFF
cdr3_nt: TGCGCCAGCAGAAAAGACAGGGGAACTGAAGCTTTCTTT

clone_size: many
j_call: TRBJ1-2
v_call: TRBV5-1
d_call: -
cdr3_aa: CASSDIGLGTDGYTF
cdr3_nt: TGCGCCAGCAGCGATATAGGTCTAGGGACGGATGGCTACACCTTC

clone_size: -
j_call: TRBJ1-5
v_call: TRBV20-1
d_call: TRBD1
cdr3_aa: CSARTGVGQPQHF
cdr3_nt: TGCAGTGCTAGGACAGGGGTTGGTCAGCCCCAGCATTTT

clone_size: many
j_call: TRBJ2-5
v_call: TRBV14
d_call: TRBD2
cdr3_aa: CASSDGLAGHQETQYF
cdr3_nt: TGTGCCAGCAGTGACGGACTAGCGGGGCACCAAGAGACCCAGTACTTC

clone_size: -
j_call: TRBJ1-5
v_call: TRBV20-1
d_call: -
cdr3_aa: CSARDPFGTGQFNQPQHF
cdr3_nt: TGCAGTGCTAGAGATCCCTTTGGTACAGGGCAGTTCAATCAGCCCCAGCATTTT

clone_size: many
j_call: TRBJ2-7
v_call: TRBV20-1
d_call: TRBD2
cdr3_aa: CSARTSGSSSEQYF
cdr3_nt: TGCAGTGCTCGTACTAGCGGGTCCTCCTCGGAGCAGTACTTC

clone_size: -
j_call: TRBJ2-7
v_call: TRBV7-3
d_call: -
cdr3_aa: CASPSESYEQYF
cdr3_nt: TGTGCCAGCCCTAGCGAATCCTACGAGCAGTACTTC

clone_size: many
j_call: TRBJ1-1
v_call: TRBV5-6
d_call: -
cdr3_aa: CASSLRGWTVLNTEAFF
cdr3_nt: TGTGCCAGCAGCTTGAGGGGGTGGACAGTCCTGAACACTGAAGCTTTCTTT